This entry features one TCR beta chain sequence. Its antigen is currently unknown. The CDR3 totals 16 residues. V gave up 4 bases and J gave up 4 bases, with 20 bases separating them. Germline V gives CDR1 MDHEN, CDR2 SYDVKM. Measured with immunoSEQ multiplex PCR; TCRdb has only the in-frame clones, and not every one. The data contain about 990,000 clones, 75% to 85% of them singletons. The record originates from a study of shared clonotypes between healthy human individuals. In the study overall: Researchers assigned three CD4 naive, three CD4 memory, two CD8 naive and one CD8 memory plate to each donor.

General study points: Naive subsets typically showed greater estimated richness than memory subsets. Sorted-subset sequencing was shown by rarefaction to be incomplete despite large depth.

None of the donors, who were healthy HIV-negative adults, had recently had acute infections or vaccinations. The sample was memory CD4+ T cells from PBMCs. Subset denoted: CD45RA-negative fraction. The chain joins TRBV28 to TRBJ2-7, with D hard to call. This sequence originates from a man aged 18-30 years in good health. Some clones in this sample may be carry-over from other donors' samples. For the CDR3, the DNA is TGTGCCAGCAGTTCCGCGAAGAGCAGCGCCCGGTACGAGCAGTACTTC. Translating it yields CASSSAKSSARYEQYF.